One and the same sample provided the 21 T cell receptor beta chains below, sequenced in a study of post-analysis software for immune sequencing data (dated by TCRdb to 2013 to 2016). Antigen specificity for these receptors is unknown. Overall study results and their limits: A handful of TRBV segments, including TRBV5-6, TRBV5-1 and TRBV20-1, were significantly more frequent in patients than controls.

Libraries were made using PCR. Data came from an Illumina HiSeq 2500. To reduce PCR and sequencing biases, unique molecular identifiers were incorporated into the TCR beta cDNA libraries. TCRdb passed the public sequencing reads through fastp at Q25 and MiXCR, retaining productive beta sequences. Rows with one shared CDR3 protein collapse into an entry with the most common genes and DNA. Present in this sample are about 820,000 distinct CDR3 sequences, approximately 53% of which were seen just once. The ten largest clones add up to over 4% of the sample. Sequencing used blood. The receptor set was obtained from a girl aged 10-17 years with multiple sclerosis.

This clonotype was seen only a few times. This chain connects TRBV25-1 to TRBJ2-1, with 8 nucleotides matching TRBD1. Germline lookup yields CDR1 MGHDK and CDR2 SYGVNS. CDR3 size: 14 residues. With V trimmed by 5 bases and J by 7 bases, 7 bases remained unmatched. The CDR3 sequence: CASSRQGAGNEQFF. Written as DNA, the CDR3 is TGTGCCAGCAGTCGGCAGGGGGCCGGGAATGAGCAGTTCTTC. The full variable domain, its missing parts supplied by reference TRBV25-1 and TRBJ2-1, is EADIYQTPRYLVIGTGKKITLECSQTMGHDKMYWYQQDPGMELHLIHYSYGVNSTEKGDLSSESTVSRIRTEHFPLTLESARPSHTSQYLCASSRQGAGNEQFFGPGTRLTVL.

Only a few counts were recorded for this clonotype. The CDR3 here is CASRSGTGGGETQYF. The CDR3 DNA follows: TGTGCCAGCAGATCCGGGACGGGCGGAGGAGAGACCCAGTACTTC. The chain couples TRBV7-3 to TRBJ2-5; D could derive from TRBD1 or TRBD2 (5 bases each). Germline CDR1 SGHTA, CDR2 FQGTGA. The CDR3 sequence is 15 residues long. The ends were cut back, 6 bases at V and 4 bases at J, with 18 bases in the middle. Complete variable domain (other parts from reference TRBV7-3 and TRBJ2-5): GAGVSQTPSNKVTEKGKYVELRCDPISGHTALYWYRQSLGQGPEFLIYFQGTGAADDSGLPNDRFFAVRPEGSVSTLKIQRTERGDSAVYLCASRSGTGGGETQYFGPGTRLLVL.

For the CDR3, the DNA is TGTGCCAGCAAGGGAGGGGGATCTAACTATGGCTACACCTTC. Translating gives CASKGGGSNYGYTF. The V gene is TRBV6-5, the J gene TRBJ1-2; possibly TRBD1 for D (6 bases). Trimming shortened V by 7 bases and J by 0 bases, and 12 bases separated the two germline ends. The CDR3 contains 14 residues. Germline V gene data show CDR1 as MNHEY and CDR2 as SVGAGI.

CDR3 coding DNA: TGCAGTGCTAAAATTTCGAGTTACAATGAGCAGTTCTTC. This sequence encodes CSAKISSYNEQFF. The chain has TRBV20-1 and TRBJ2-1, with D uncertain. Germline CDR1 is DFQATT and CDR2 is SNEGSKA (reference sequence). The V gene lost 4 bases and the J gene lost 4 bases, with 11 bases spanning the gap. CDR3 size: 13 residues.

The table lists this clonotype with a few counts. The genes are TRBV12-3 or TRBV12-4 and TRBJ1-5, with 7 bases identical to TRBD1. The CDR3 is made up of 19 amino acids. V trimming: 2 bases; J trimming: 7 bases; junction bases outside the gene matches: 20. In DNA form, the CDR3 reads TGTGCCAGCAGTTTAAGTAGATTTTATGGGTCAGGGGGAGGCCAGCCCCAGCATTTT. This translates into CASSLSRFYGSGGGQPQHF.

The chain links TRBV12-3 or TRBV12-4 to TRBJ2-7; D ambiguous. This CDR3 is built from 13 residues. Between the trimmed V and J ends, which lost 2 bases and 3 bases, there was a span of 8 bases. This CDR3 is CASSLLVGYEQYF. CDR3 coding DNA: TGTGCCAGCAGTTTATTGGTGGGCTACGAGCAGTACTTC.

The rearrangement uses TRBV11-2 and TRBJ2-6; D is tentatively TRBD1 or TRBD2 (9 bases each). V was cut by 2 bases and J by 0 bases, with 26 bases left in between. There are 22 residues in the CDR3. Germline-derived CDR1 and CDR2 are SGHAT and FQNNGV. In nucleotides, the CDR3 is TGTGCCAGCAGCTTATTGGCGGGAGGGGGACAGGGAAGGATCTCTGGGGCCAACGTCCTGACTTTC. Encoded protein: CASSLLAGGGQGRISGANVLTF.

DNA for the CDR3: TGTGCCAGCAGCTTAAGGCTGGGCAGATTGAACACTGAAGCTTTCTTT. Translation: CASSLRLGRLNTEAFF. The chain recombines TRBV7-6 with TRBJ1-1; D remains ambiguous. This CDR3 has 16 residues. Germline V gene lookup returns CDR1 SGHVS and CDR2 FNYEAQ. V was shortened by 2 bases and J by 0 bases, with 13 bases between the two germline ends.

The chain employs TRBV5-5 and TRBJ2-5, with 8 bases aligning to TRBD2. This CDR3 region has 15 residues. Germline-derived CDR1 and CDR2 are SGHKS and YYEKEE (reference sequence). V trimming: 4 bases; J trimming: 4 bases; junction bases outside the gene matches: 9. The CDR3: CASSGRTSNTETQYF. CDR3 DNA sequence: TGTGCCAGCAGCGGCAGGACTAGCAACACAGAGACCCAGTACTTC.

This clonotype appeared a few times. V is TRBV7-2 and J is TRBJ2-5; TRBD2 matches 8 bases. The CDR3 is 15 amino acids. Trimming cost V 2 bases and J 1 base; bases outside gene matches: 3. Germline CDR1 and CDR2: SGHTA and FQGNSA. The CDR3 DNA is TGTGCCAGCAGCTTACGCGGGGGGCCCCAAGAGACCCAGTACTTC. This sequence encodes CASSLRGGPQETQYF.

This clonotype was observed once. V gene TRBV3-1 combines with J gene TRBJ2-7, with 10 bases that match TRBD2. The trim removed 4 bases at V and 7 bases at J, leaving 16 bases unmatched. Per the germline V gene, CDR1 is LGHDT and CDR2 is YNNKEL (reference sequence). The CDR3 runs to 17 residues. CDR3 DNA sequence: TGTGCCAGCAGCCCCGAGGCGAACCTAGCGGGGGCCGGGGAGCAGTACTTC. As protein: CASSPEANLAGAGEQYF.

The chain uses TRBV29-1 and TRBJ2-1, with no clear D. CDR1 and CDR2 from the germline V gene are SQVTM and ANQGSEA. CDR3 length equals 13 residues. CDR3 sequence reads: CAQDHPSYNEQFF. The CDR3 nucleotides read TGCGCCCAGGACCATCCCTCCTACAATGAGCAGTTCTTC.

Ten or more counts support this clonotype. The genes are TRBV12-3 or TRBV12-4 and TRBJ1-2, with D maybe TRBD1 (6 bases). This CDR3 is built from 13 residues. Trimming removed 5 bases from V and 4 bases from J, with 11 bases in between. In DNA form, the CDR3 reads TGTGCCAGCAGTCGGGGGCAGGGCTATGGCTACACCTTC. It translates to CASSRGQGYGYTF.

The V and J genes are TRBV4-1 and TRBJ1-2; 7 bases map to TRBD1. Germline V lookup: CDR1 MGHRA, CDR2 YSYEKL. The CDR3 spans 15 residues. Germline trimming cut 0 bases from V and 2 bases from J; bases unmatched to any gene: 3. The CDR3 protein is CASSQEGTENYGYTF. The DNA for the CDR3 is TGCGCCAGCAGCCAAGAGGGGACAGAAAACTATGGCTACACCTTC.

The V and J genes are TRBV20-1 and TRBJ2-7; D call uncertain. The CDR3 length is 14 residues. Looked up from germline, CDR1 is DFQATT and CDR2 is SNEGSKA (reference sequence). V was cut by 3 bases and J by 0 bases, with 12 bases left in between. CDR3 in DNA: TGCAGTGCTAGCGGGCACCTGAGCTCCTACGAGCAGTACTTC. Encoded protein: CSASGHLSSYEQYF.

The chain joins TRBV27 to TRBJ1-2; D unresolved. Trimming took 0 bases from V and 5 from J, leaving 13 bases between them. Germline V gene sequence: CDR1 MNHEY, CDR2 SMNVEV (reference sequence). The CDR3 length is 15 residues. The CDR3 loop reads CASSLSEGGVYGYTF. The CDR3 nucleotides are TGTGCCAGCAGTTTATCGGAGGGAGGAGTTTATGGCTACACCTTC.

The chain links TRBV12-3 or TRBV12-4 to TRBJ2-3; 8 bases align to TRBD2. The CDR3 consists of 17 residues. V shed 3 bases, J shed 2 bases, and the junction held 10 bases outside the gene matches. The CDR3 is CASSFLGGRPSTDTQYF. The CDR3 DNA reads TGTGCCAGCAGTTTTCTCGGCGGGAGGCCCTCCACAGATACGCAGTATTTT.

This clonotype was picked up a small number of times. V and J are TRBV27 and TRBJ2-7; the D call may be TRBD1 or TRBD2 (5 bases each). The V gene's germline CDR1 is MNHEY and CDR2 SMNVEV (reference sequence). The CDR3 covers 14 residues. Trimming took off 4 bases at V and 5 bases at J, with 15 bases between the two ends. CDR3 nucleotides: TGTGCCAGCAGTTGGGGGATTTCAGCTCACGAGCAGTACTTC. Translation gives CASSWGISAHEQYF.

In DNA, the CDR3 is TGCGCCAGCAGTGGACTAGCGGGGAAGGCTGAGCAGTTCTTC. It is translated as CASSGLAGKAEQFF. The chain links TRBV10-2 to TRBJ2-1, with TRBD2 matching over 11 bases. This CDR3 comprises 14 residues. V gave up 4 bases and J gave up 9 bases; unmatched junction bases: 5. Germline values: CDR1 WSHSY, CDR2 SAAADI.

The chain employs TRBV20-1 and TRBJ1-2; 10 bases match TRBD1. V shed 2 bases and J 8 bases; nucleotides not matched to a gene: 8. Germline CDR1 and CDR2: DFQATT and SNEGSKA (reference sequence). The CDR3 runs to 14 residues. Here the CDR3 reads CSARSAGTGDGYTF. The CDR3 coding sequence is TGCAGTGCTAGATCAGCCGGGACAGGGGACGGCTACACCTTC.

The CDR3 bases are TGCAGTGCTAGAGATCGAGGGGGTCAGGATACGCAGTATTTT. Amino acid sequence: CSARDRGGQDTQYF. V gene TRBV20-1 combines with J gene TRBJ2-3; possibly TRBD1 for D (6 bases). V was pared by 0 bases and J by 6 bases, with 13 bases between. Germline V gene data show CDR1 as DFQATT and CDR2 as SNEGSKA (reference sequence). The CDR3 spans 14 residues.